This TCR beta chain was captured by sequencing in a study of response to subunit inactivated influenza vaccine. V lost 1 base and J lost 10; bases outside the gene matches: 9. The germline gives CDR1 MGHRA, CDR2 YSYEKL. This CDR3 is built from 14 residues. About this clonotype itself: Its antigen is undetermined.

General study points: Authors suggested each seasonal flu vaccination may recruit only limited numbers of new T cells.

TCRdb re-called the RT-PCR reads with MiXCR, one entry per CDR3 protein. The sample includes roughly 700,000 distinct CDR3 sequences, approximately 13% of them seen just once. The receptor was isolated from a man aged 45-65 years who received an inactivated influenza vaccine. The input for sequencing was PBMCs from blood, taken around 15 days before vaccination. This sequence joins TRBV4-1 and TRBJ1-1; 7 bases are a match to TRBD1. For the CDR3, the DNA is TGCGCCAGCAGCCAAGCTGACAGGGCCAGTAGAGCTTTCTTT. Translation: CASSQADRASRAFF.